A single sample gave rise to the 26 T cell receptor beta chains below, sequenced in a study of T-cell reconstitution after alpha-beta-depleted transplantation in children. Preparation of the TCRbeta library involved a method that used unique molecular identifiers. TCRdb processed the PCR reads anew with MiXCR; each CDR3 protein has one entry. The table has 480,000 or so distinct CDR3 sequences, roughly a tenth seen once. The source material was PBMCs, sampled before TCRalphabeta/CD19-depleted stem cell transplant. The receptors shown here come from a child aged 2 to 15 with inherited bone marrow failure, due to receive a stem cell transplant.

This clonotype was seen a handful of times. This sequence joins TRBV6-5 and TRBJ2-7; D is ambiguous. The germline gives CDR1 MNHEY, CDR2 SVGAGI. This CDR3 spans 15 amino acids. V gave up 2 bases and J gave up 1 base, with 12 bases separating them. The CDR3 spells CASSYGQLGSYEQYF. CDR3 DNA sequence: TGTGCCAGCAGTTACGGGCAGCTTGGGTCCTACGAGCAGTACTTC.

The chain uses TRBV12-3 or TRBV12-4 and TRBJ2-5; 8 bases are a match to TRBD2. V lost 4 bases to trimming and J lost 0 bases; unmatched junction nucleotides: 7. The CDR3 covers 16 residues. CDR3 sequence reads: CASSYSLAGDQETQYF. CDR3 nucleotide sequence: TGTGCCAGCAGTTATTCTCTAGCGGGCGACCAAGAGACCCAGTACTTC.

The sample holds many counts of this clonotype. The J gene is TRBJ2-3, the V gene TRBV5-1; 8 nucleotides line up with TRBD2. V lost 2 bases to trimming and J lost 5 bases; unmatched junction nucleotides: 7. The V gene's germline CDR1 is SGHRS and CDR2 YFSETQ. The CDR3 spans 15 residues. For the CDR3, the DNA is TGCGCCAGCAGCTTAACAGCGGGAGTTGGAGATACGCAGTATTTT. This translates into CASSLTAGVGDTQYF. Variable domain in full (rest from reference TRBV5-1 and TRBJ2-3): KAGVTQTPRYLIKTRGQQVTLSCSPISGHRSVSWYQQTPGQGLQFLFEYFSETQRNKGNFPGRFSGRQFSNSRSEMNVSTLELGDSALYLCASSLTAGVGDTQYFGPGTRLTVL.

This clonotype was observed at least ten times. V and J are TRBV29-1 and TRBJ2-7; D remains unclear. The CDR3 loop spans 13 amino acids. CDR1 is SQVTM, CDR2 ANQGSEA, per germline. Trimming removed 4 bases at V and 3 bases at J, with 13 bases between. The CDR3: CSVVLRPFYEQYF. CDR3 coding DNA: TGCAGCGTTGTTTTACGTCCCTTCTACGAGCAGTACTTC.

This clonotype was observed at least ten times. The chain couples TRBV5-5 to TRBJ2-3, with 7 bases fitting TRBD2. The CDR3 is 17 residues long. CDR1 is SGHKS, CDR2 YYEKEE, per germline (reference sequence). V lost 1 base to trimming and J lost 0 bases; unmatched junction nucleotides: 8. The CDR3 DNA reads TGTGCCAGCAGCTTGTACGTCACTAGCGATAGCACAGATACGCAGTATTTT. This gives the protein CASSLYVTSDSTDTQYF.

This clonotype was seen repeatedly, ten times or more. This sequence joins TRBV7-8 and TRBJ2-1; TRBD2 matches at 16 bases. The CDR3 consists of 15 residues. Germline V lookup: CDR1 SGHVS, CDR2 FQNEAQ. V was pared by 4 bases and J by 9 bases, with 3 bases of the junction left unmatched. The CDR3 nucleotides are TGTGCCAGCAGCTGGGGACTAGCGGGAGGGACTGAGCAGTTCTTC. As protein: CASSWGLAGGTEQFF.

This clonotype was detected many times. The chain combines TRBV4-3 with TRBJ1-6; D remains ambiguous. Germline CDR1 LGHNA, CDR2 YSLEER. Trimming left V 0 bases short and J 0 bases short, with 9 bases between. The CDR3 sequence is 17 residues long. The DNA for the CDR3 is TGCGCCAGCAGCCAAGATCAGGAGAGCTCCTATAATTCACCCCTCCACTTT. This translates into CASSQDQESSYNSPLHF.

The V and J genes are TRBV12-3 or TRBV12-4 and TRBJ2-1; 9 nucleotides match TRBD2. J gave up 4 bases and V 6 bases, and 10 bases lay outside the gene matches. The CDR3 contains 16 residues. CDR3 nucleotide sequence: TGTGCCAGCAGCGATCCGGAGACTAGCGGTTACAATGAGCAGTTCTTC. Translated: CASSDPETSGYNEQFF.

This clonotype was observed many times. This sequence joins TRBV12-3 or TRBV12-4 and TRBJ2-1; D is undetermined. V was clipped by 3 bases and J by 10 bases, with 7 bases between them. The CDR3 is 11 amino acids. CDR3 nucleotide sequence: TGTGCCAGCAGTTTCCAGAGCGAGCAGTTCTTC. This translates into CASSFQSEQFF.

This clonotype has a count of ten or more. The chain has TRBV20-1 and TRBJ2-5, with 10 positions matching TRBD2. Germline CDR1 DFQATT, CDR2 SNEGSKA (reference sequence). J lost 5 bases, V lost 0 bases, and 9 bases had no gene match. This CDR3 contains 16 residues. CDR3 in amino acids: CSARDPSGRGSETQYF. Written as DNA, the CDR3 is TGCAGTGCTAGAGATCCTAGCGGGAGAGGGAGTGAGACCCAGTACTTC.

As regards this clonotype: The junction departs from the called germline gene at one end, perhaps through a read error. V usage is TRBV20-1 and J usage is TRBJ2-6; 7 positions match TRBD1. Per the germline V gene, CDR1 is DFQATT and CDR2 is SNEGSKA (reference sequence). The CDR3 has 17 residues. The CDR3 protein is CCARVPRQGSGANVLTF. CDR3 coding DNA: TGCTGTGCTAGAGTTCCGAGACAGGGCTCTGGGGCCAACGTCCTGACTTTC.

There are many counts of this clonotype. V gene TRBV20-1 combines with J gene TRBJ2-3; maybe TRBD1 (6 bases). Trimming pared 7 bases from V and 5 bases from J, leaving 16 bases between. The CDR3 has 13 amino acids. Per germline, CDR1 DFQATT and CDR2 SNEGSKA (reference sequence). The CDR3 bases are TGCAGTGAGGGACAAAGGGGCGGAGATACGCAGTATTTT. As protein: CSEGQRGGDTQYF.

This clonotype was found many times. The chain joins TRBV5-8 to TRBJ2-3, with 11 bases lining up with TRBD1. Losses at the gene ends were 3 bases for V and 4 bases for J; bases not matched to a gene: 4. The CDR3 is 15 amino acids. Germline values: CDR1 SGHTS, CDR2 YDEGEE. The CDR3 DNA sequence: TGTGCCAGCAGCTCCCCGGGACAGGGGGCAGATACGCAGTATTTT. It yields the protein CASSSPGQGADTQYF.

The sample holds many counts of this clonotype. This chain joins TRBV5-1 and TRBJ2-3; TRBD2 matches at 9 bases. V shed 4 bases, J shed 2 bases, and the junction held 11 bases outside the gene matches. From germline, CDR1 is SGHRS and CDR2 YFSETQ. This CDR3 region has 17 residues. This chain's CDR3 is CASSAGSLAGITDTQYF. CDR3 DNA: TGCGCCAGCAGCGCCGGTTCGCTAGCGGGAATCACAGATACGCAGTATTTT.

This clonotype was seen a few times. V gene TRBV4-3 combines with J gene TRBJ2-2; no firm D call. The CDR3 loop spans 12 amino acids. The V end was cut by 6 bases, the J end by 6 bases, with 8 bases between. CDR1 LGHNA and CDR2 YSLEER come from the germline V gene. CDR3: CASRGGAGELFF. CDR3 DNA: TGCGCCAGCAGAGGTGGGGCCGGGGAGCTGTTTTTT.

About this clonotype itself: A much larger clone differs by one base, so this may be a read error. V gene TRBV19 combines with J gene TRBJ2-5; 11 positions match TRBD1. Trimming cost V 9 bases and J 4 bases; bases outside gene matches: 4. Germline CDR1 LNHDA, CDR2 SQIVND (reference sequence). The length of the CDR3 is 13 residues. The CDR3 region is CASTGQGGETQYF. The CDR3 DNA follows: TGTGCCAGCACGGGACAGGGGGGAGAGACCCAGTACTTC.

Ten or more counts support this clonotype. V and J are TRBV29-1 and TRBJ2-7; D is unresolved. This CDR3 is 13 amino acids long. Germline CDR1 is SQVTM and CDR2 is ANQGSEA. Trimming cost V 0 bases and J 4 bases, with 10 bases left between them. CDR3 DNA sequence: TGCAGCGTTGAAGACAGAAACGGGTACGAGCAGTACTTC. Translating it yields CSVEDRNGYEQYF.

This chain joins TRBV13 and TRBJ2-1, with TRBD2 as a possible D gene (6 bases). Germline V lookup: CDR1 PRHDT, CDR2 FYEKMQ (reference sequence). V was pared by 5 bases and J by 9 bases, with 14 bases between. This CDR3 comprises 13 residues. The CDR3 bases are TGTGCCAGCAGCGCGACTAGATTTAGTGAGCAGTTCTTC. Protein product: CASSATRFSEQFF.

This clonotype was seen at least ten times. The rearrangement joins TRBV30 to TRBJ1-2, with TRBD1 as a possible D gene (5 bases). Germline CDR1 is GTSNPN and CDR2 is SVGIG (reference sequence). This CDR3 spans 12 amino acids. Trimming took off 3 bases at V and 2 bases at J, with 7 bases between the two ends. Here the CDR3 reads CAWRGANYGYTF. As DNA, the CDR3 is TGTGCCTGGAGAGGGGCCAACTATGGCTACACCTTC. The entire variable domain, with the rest obtained from reference TRBV30 and TRBJ1-2, is as follows: SQTIHQWPATLVQPVGSPLSLECTVEGTSNPNLYWYRQAAGRGLQLLFYSVGIGQISSEVPQNLSASRPQDRQFILSSKKLLLSDSGFYLCAWRGANYGYTFGSGTRLTVV.

This clonotype was recorded once. The CDR3 here is CASSRGGDTQYF. The CDR3 nucleotides read TGTGCCAGCAGCCGAGGAGGAGATACGCAGTATTTT. This chain links TRBV6-2 or TRBV6-3 with TRBJ2-3; possibly TRBD2 for D (5 bases). Germline loops: CDR1 MNHEY, CDR2 SVGEGT. Trimming cost V 6 bases and J 5 bases, with 9 bases left between them. The CDR3 consists of 12 residues.

About this clonotype: It may be a read error: a sequence one base away is much more abundant. The chain employs TRBV6-5 and TRBJ2-6, with a tentative D call TRBD1 (5 bases). The germline gives CDR1 MNHEY, CDR2 SVGAGI. The CDR3 sequence is 16 residues long. This CDR3 is CASSSPRSSGANALTF. The CDR3 DNA reads TGTGCCAGCAGTTCCCCCCGGTCCTCTGGGGCCAACGCCCTGACTTTC.

The CDR3 region has the DNA TGCGCCAGCAGCCAAGGGCGCGGCGCCGCCTACGAGCAGTACTTC. It yields the protein CASSQGRGAAYEQYF. This rearrangement joins TRBV4-3 to TRBJ2-7; unclear D gene. The CDR3 sequence is 15 residues long. V dropped 1 base and J dropped 2 bases, with 12 bases sitting between them. Germline V gene sequence: CDR1 LGHNA, CDR2 YSLEER.

This clonotype was detected ten times or more. The V gene is TRBV4-3, the J gene TRBJ1-3; TRBD1 might be the D (5 bases). This CDR3 has 17 residues. Germline V gene sequence: CDR1 LGHNA, CDR2 YSLEER. Trimming left V 2 bases short and J 0 bases short, with 14 bases between. CDR3 protein: CASSQPRGKVSGNTIYF. The CDR3 DNA is TGCGCCAGCAGCCAACCCCGGGGGAAGGTCTCTGGAAACACCATATATTTT.

At least ten counts were recorded for this clonotype. V and J are TRBV15 and TRBJ2-1, with D perhaps matching TRBD1 or TRBD2 (6 bases each). The V end was cut by 8 bases, the J end by 12 bases, with 14 bases between. Germline CDR1 LNHNV, CDR2 YYDKDF (reference sequence). The CDR3 is 11 amino acids. CDR3 region: CATLGGKGQFF. The CDR3 DNA reads as TGTGCCACCCTGGGGGGCAAAGGGCAGTTCTTC.

The CDR3 DNA sequence: TGCAGTGCGACAACTCCGGGACTAGCGGCATACAATGAGCAGTTCTTC. Encoded protein: CSATTPGLAAYNEQFF. This sequence joins TRBV20-1 and TRBJ2-1; 11 bases map to TRBD2. The CDR3 totals 16 residues. Germline assignment: CDR1 DFQATT and CDR2 SNEGSKA (reference sequence). Germline trimming cut 6 bases from V and 4 bases from J; bases unmatched to any gene: 11.

The table lists this clonotype with many counts. The rearrangement uses TRBV10-3 and TRBJ2-1, with 9 bases identical to TRBD1. The germline V gene encodes CDR1 ENHRY and CDR2 SYGVKD. Unmatched junction bases numbered 7, after V lost 6 bases and J lost 4 bases. The CDR3 covers 15 residues. The CDR3 bases are TGTGCCATCAGCCCCGGGACAGGGACTTACAATGAGCAGTTCTTC. It is translated as CAISPGTGTYNEQFF.